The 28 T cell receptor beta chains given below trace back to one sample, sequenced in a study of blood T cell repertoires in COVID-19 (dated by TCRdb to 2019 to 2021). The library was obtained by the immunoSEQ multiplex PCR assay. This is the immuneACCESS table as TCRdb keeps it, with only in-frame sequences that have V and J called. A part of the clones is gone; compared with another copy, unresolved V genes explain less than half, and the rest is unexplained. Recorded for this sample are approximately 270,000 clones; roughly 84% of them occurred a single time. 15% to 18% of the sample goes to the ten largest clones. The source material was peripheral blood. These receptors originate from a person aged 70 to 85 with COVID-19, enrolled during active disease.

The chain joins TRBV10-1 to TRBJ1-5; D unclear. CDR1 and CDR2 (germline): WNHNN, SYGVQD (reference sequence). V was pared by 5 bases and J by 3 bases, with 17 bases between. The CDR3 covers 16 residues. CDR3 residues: CASSKYKKPINQPQHF. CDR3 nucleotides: TGCGCCAGCAGTAAGTACAAGAAACCGATCAATCAGCCCCAGCATTTT.

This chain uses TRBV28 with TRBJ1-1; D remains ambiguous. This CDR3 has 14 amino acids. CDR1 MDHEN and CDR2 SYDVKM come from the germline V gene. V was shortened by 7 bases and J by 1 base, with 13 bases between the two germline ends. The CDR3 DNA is TGTGCCAGCACAGAGATAGGGAGGAACACTGAAGCTTTCTTT. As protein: CASTEIGRNTEAFF. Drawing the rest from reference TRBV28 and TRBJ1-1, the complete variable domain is DVKVTQSSRYLVKRTGEKVFLECVQDMDHENMFWYRQDPGLGLRLIYFSYDVKMKEKGDIPEGYSVSREKKERFSLILESASTNQTSMYLCASTEIGRNTEAFFGQGTRLTVV.

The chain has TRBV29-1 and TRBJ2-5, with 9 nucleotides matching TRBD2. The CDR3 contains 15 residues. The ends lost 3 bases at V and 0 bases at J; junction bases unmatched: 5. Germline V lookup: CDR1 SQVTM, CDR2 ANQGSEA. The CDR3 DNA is TGCAGCGTTGATGGGGCTAGCGGGAACCAAGAGACCCAGTACTTC. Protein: CSVDGASGNQETQYF.

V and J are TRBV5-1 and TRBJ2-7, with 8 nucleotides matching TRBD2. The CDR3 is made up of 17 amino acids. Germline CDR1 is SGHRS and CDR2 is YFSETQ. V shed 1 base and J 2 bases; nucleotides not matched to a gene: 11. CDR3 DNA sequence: TGCGCCAGCAGCTTGAGTTGGGTAGCGGGGAGGGCCTACGAGCAGTACTTC. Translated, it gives CASSLSWVAGRAYEQYF.

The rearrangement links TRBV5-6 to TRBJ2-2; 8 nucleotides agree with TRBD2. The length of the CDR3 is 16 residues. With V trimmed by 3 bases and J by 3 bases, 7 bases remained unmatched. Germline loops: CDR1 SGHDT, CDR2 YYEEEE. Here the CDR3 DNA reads TGTGCCAGCAGCTCCCGGGCTAGCGGGTACACCGGGGAGCTGTTTTTT. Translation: CASSSRASGYTGELFF.

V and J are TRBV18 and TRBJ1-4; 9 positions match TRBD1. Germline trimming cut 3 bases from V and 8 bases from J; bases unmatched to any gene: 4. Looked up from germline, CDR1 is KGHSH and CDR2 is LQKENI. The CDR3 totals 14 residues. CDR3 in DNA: TGTGCCAGCTCACCGGGACAGGGTCAGGAAAAACTGTTTTTT. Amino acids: CASSPGQGQEKLFF. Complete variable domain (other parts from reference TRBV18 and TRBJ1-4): NAGVMQNPRHLVRRRGQEARLRCSPMKGHSHVYWYRQLPEEGLKFMVYLQKENIIDESGMPKERFSAEFPKEGPSILRIQQVVRGDSAAYFCASSPGQGQEKLFFGSGTQLSVL.

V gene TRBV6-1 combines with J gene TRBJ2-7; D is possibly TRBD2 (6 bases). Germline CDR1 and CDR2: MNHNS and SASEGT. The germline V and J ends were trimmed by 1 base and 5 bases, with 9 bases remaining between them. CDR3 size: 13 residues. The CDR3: CASSEVRGNEQYF. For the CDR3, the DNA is TGTGCCAGCAGTGAAGTCCGCGGGAACGAGCAGTACTTC.

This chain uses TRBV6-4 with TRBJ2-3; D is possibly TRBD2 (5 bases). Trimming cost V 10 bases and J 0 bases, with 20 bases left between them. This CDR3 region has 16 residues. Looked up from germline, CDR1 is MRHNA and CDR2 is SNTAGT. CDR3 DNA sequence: TGTGCCACCCGGCGGGTGAAGTTCACTAGCACAGATACGCAGTATTTT. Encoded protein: CATRRVKFTSTDTQYF.

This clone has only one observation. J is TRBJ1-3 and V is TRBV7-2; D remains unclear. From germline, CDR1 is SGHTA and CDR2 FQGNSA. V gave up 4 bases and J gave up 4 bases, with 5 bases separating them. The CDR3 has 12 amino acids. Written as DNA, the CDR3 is TGTGCCAGCAGCTCCCAGGGAAACACCATATATTTT. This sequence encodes CASSSQGNTIYF.

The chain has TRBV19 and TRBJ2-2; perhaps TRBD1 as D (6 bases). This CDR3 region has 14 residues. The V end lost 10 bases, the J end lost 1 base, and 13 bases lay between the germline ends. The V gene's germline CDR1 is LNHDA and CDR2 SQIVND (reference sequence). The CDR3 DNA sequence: TGTGCCACTCGACAGGAGCTGAACACCGGGGAGCTGTTTTTT. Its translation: CATRQELNTGELFF. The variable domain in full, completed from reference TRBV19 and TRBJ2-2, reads DGGITQSPKYLFRKEGQNVTLSCEQNLNHDAMYWYRQDPGQGLRLIYYSQIVNDFQKGDIAEGYSVSREKKESFPLTVTSAQKNPTAFYLCATRQELNTGELFFGEGSRLTVL.

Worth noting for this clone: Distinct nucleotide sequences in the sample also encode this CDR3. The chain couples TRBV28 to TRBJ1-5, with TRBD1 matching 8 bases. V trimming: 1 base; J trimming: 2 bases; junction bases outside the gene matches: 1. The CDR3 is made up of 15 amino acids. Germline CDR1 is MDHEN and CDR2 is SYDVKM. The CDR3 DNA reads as TGTGCCAGCAGTTTATCAGGGGGCGGCAATCAGCCCCAGCATTTT. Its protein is CASSLSGGGNQPQHF. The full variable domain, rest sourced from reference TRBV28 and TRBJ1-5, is DVKVTQSSRYLVKRTGEKVFLECVQDMDHENMFWYRQDPGLGLRLIYFSYDVKMKEKGDIPEGYSVSREKKERFSLILESASTNQTSMYLCASSLSGGGNQPQHFGDGTRLSIL.

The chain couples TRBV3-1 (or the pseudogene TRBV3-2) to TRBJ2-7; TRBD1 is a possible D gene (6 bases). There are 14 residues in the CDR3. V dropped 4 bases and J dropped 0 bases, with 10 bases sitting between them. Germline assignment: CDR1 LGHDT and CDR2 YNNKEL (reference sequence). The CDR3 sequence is CASSPRGLSYEQYF. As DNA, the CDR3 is TGTGCCAGCAGCCCCAGGGGCCTCTCCTACGAGCAGTACTTC.

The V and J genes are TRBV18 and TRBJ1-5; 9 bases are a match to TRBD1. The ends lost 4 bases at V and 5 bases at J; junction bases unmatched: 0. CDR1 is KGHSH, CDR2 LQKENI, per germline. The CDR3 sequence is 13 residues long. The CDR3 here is CASSRDRDQPQHF. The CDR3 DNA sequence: TGTGCCAGCTCACGGGACAGGGATCAGCCCCAGCATTTT.

The CDR3 sequence: CASSYTGANTGELFF. The CDR3 DNA sequence: TGTGCCAGCAGTTACACAGGGGCTAACACCGGGGAGCTGTTTTTT. The chain has TRBV6-2 or TRBV6-3 and TRBJ2-2; 7 positions match TRBD1. CDR3 size: 15 residues. Germline CDR1 MNHEY, CDR2 SVGEGT. Losses at the gene ends were 2 bases for V and 2 bases for J; bases not matched to a gene: 2.

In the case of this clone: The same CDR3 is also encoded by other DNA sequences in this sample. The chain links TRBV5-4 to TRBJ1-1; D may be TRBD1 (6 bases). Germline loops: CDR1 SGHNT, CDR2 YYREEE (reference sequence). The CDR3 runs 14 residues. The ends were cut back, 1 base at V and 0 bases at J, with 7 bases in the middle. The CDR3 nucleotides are TGTGCCAGCAGCTTGACAGGGTTGAACACTGAAGCTTTCTTT. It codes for CASSLTGLNTEAFF.

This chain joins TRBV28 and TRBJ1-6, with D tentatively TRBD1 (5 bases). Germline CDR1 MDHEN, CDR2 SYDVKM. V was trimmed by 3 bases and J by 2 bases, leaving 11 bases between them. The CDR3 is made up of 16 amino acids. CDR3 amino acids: CASSFPGSAYNSPLHF. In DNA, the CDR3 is TGTGCCAGCAGTTTTCCAGGGTCTGCCTATAATTCACCCCTCCACTTT.

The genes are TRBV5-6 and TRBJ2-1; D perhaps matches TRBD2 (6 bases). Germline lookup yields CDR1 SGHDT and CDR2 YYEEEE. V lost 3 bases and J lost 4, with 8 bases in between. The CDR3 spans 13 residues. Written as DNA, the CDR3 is TGTGCCAGCAGCTCTGGGACTTACAATGAGCAGTTCTTC. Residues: CASSSGTYNEQFF.

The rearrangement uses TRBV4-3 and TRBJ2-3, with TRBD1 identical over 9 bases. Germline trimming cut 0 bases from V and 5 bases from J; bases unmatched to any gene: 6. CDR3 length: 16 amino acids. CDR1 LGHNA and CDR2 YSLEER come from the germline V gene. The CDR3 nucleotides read TGCGCCAGCAGCCAAGATGGGACAGGGAGGCGAGATACGCAGTATTTT. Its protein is CASSQDGTGRRDTQYF.

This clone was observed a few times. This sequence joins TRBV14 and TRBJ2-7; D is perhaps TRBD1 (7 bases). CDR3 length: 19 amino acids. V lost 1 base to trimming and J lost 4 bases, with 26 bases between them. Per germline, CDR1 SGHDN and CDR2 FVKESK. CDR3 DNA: TGTGCCAGCAGCCAAGCTGCAGGGGGGCAACCCGGCCGAAATTACGAGCAGTACTTC. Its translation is CASSQAAGGQPGRNYEQYF. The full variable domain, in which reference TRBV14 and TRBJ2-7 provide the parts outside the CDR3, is EAGVTQFPSHSVIEKGQTVTLRCDPISGHDNLYWYRRVMGKEIKFLLHFVKESKQDESGMPNNRFLAERTGGTYSTLKVQPAELEDSGVYFCASSQAAGGQPGRNYEQYFGPGTRLTVT.

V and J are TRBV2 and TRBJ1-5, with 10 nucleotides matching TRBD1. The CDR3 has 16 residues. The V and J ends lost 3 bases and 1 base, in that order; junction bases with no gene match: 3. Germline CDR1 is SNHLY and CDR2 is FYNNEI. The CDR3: CASSEDRGASNQPQHF. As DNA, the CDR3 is TGTGCCAGCAGTGAGGACAGGGGGGCGAGCAATCAGCCCCAGCATTTT.

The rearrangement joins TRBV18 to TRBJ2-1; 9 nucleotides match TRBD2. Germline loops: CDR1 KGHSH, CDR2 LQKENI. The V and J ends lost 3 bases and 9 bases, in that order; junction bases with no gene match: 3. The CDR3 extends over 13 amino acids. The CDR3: CASSPSGRTEQFF. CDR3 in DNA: TGTGCCAGCTCACCTAGCGGGAGAACTGAGCAGTTCTTC.

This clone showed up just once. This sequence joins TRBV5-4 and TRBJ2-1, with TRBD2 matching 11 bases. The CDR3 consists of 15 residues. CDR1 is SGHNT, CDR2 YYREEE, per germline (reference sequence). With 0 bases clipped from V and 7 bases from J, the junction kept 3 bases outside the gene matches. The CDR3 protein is CASSLVSGGGNEQFF. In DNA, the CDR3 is TGTGCCAGCAGCTTGGTTAGCGGGGGGGGTAATGAGCAGTTCTTC. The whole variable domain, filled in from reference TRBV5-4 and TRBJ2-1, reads ETGVTQSPTHLIKTRGQQVTLRCSSQSGHNTVSWYQQALGQGPQFIFQYYREEENGRGNFPPRFSGLQFPNYSSELNVNALELDDSALYLCASSLVSGGGNEQFFGPGTRLTVL.

The CDR3 spells CASSSSGAFLNTEAFF. The CDR3 DNA sequence: TGTGCCAGCAGTTCTTCAGGGGCCTTTTTGAACACTGAAGCTTTCTTT. V usage is TRBV7-9 and J usage is TRBJ1-1; weak D call: TRBD1 (6 bases). Germline lookup yields CDR1 SEHNR and CDR2 FQNEAQ (reference sequence). Trimming left V 6 bases short and J 0 bases short, with 17 bases between. The CDR3 has 16 amino acids.

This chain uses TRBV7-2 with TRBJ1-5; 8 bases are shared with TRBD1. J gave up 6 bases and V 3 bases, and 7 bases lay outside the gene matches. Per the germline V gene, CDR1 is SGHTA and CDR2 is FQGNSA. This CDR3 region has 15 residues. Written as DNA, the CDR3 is TGTGCCAGCAGCTTGTATTCAGGGGGCACTCAGCCCCAGCATTTT. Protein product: CASSLYSGGTQPQHF.

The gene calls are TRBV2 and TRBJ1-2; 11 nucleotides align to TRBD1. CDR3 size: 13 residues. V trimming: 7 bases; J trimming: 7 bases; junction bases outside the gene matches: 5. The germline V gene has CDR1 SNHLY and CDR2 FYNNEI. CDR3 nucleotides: TGTGCCAGCACCGGACAGGGGGCGGGTGGCTACACCTTC. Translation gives CASTGQGAGGYTF.

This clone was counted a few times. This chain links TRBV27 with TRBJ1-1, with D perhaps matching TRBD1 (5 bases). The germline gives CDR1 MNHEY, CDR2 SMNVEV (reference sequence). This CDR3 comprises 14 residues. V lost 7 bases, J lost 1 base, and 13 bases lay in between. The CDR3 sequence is CASKRTSANTEAFF. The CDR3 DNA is TGTGCCAGCAAACGGACATCTGCGAACACTGAAGCTTTCTTT.

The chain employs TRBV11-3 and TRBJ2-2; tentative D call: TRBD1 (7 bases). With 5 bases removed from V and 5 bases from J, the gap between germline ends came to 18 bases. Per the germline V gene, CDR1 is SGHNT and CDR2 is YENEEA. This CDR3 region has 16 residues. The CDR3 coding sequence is TGTGCCAGCAGCCCCCGGCTCAGGGGGACTACCGGGGAGCTGTTTTTT. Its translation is CASSPRLRGTTGELFF.

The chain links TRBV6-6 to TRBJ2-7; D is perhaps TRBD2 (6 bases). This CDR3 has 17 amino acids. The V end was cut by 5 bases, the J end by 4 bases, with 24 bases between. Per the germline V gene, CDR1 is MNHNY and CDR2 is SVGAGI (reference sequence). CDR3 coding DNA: TGTGCCAGCAGTCCCCTGAGGAGCGGGTTCAACCCTTACGAGCAGTACTTC. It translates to CASSPLRSGFNPYEQYF.